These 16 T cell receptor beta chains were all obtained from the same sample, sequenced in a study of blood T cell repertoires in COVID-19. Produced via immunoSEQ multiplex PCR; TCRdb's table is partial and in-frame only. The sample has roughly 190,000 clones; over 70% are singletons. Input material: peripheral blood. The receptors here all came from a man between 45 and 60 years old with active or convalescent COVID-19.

CDR3 in amino acids: CASSLGQGKDNYGYTF. The CDR3 DNA is TGTGCCAGCTCACTAGGACAGGGGAAGGATAACTATGGCTACACCTTC. The chain couples TRBV18 to TRBJ1-2; 9 positions agree with TRBD1. This CDR3 region has 16 residues. The germline CDR1 and CDR2 sequences are KGHSH and LQKENI. Losses at the gene ends were 4 bases for V and 1 base for J; bases not matched to a gene: 7.

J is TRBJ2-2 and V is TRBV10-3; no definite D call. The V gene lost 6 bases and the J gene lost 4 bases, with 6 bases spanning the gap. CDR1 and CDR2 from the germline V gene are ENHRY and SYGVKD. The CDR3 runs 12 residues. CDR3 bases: TGTGCCATCAGGTCTTTCACCGGGGAGCTGTTTTTT. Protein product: CAIRSFTGELFF.

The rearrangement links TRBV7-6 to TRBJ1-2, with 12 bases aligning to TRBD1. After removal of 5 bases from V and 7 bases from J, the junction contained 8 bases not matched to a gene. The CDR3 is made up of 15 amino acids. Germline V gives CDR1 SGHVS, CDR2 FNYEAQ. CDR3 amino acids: CASSQLGQGAGGYTF. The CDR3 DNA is TGTGCCAGCAGCCAGTTGGGACAGGGGGCAGGTGGCTACACCTTC.

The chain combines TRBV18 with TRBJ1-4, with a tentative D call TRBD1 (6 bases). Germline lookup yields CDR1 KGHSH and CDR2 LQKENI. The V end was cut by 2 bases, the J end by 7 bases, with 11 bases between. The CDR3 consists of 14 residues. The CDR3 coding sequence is TGTGCCAGCTCACCAGGAGACAGGAGTGAAAAACTGTTTTTT. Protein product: CASSPGDRSEKLFF.

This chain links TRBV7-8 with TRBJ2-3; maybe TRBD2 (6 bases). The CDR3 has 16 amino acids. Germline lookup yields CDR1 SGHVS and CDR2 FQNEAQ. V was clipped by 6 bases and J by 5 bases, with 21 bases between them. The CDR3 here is CASSRGWQGTQDTQYF. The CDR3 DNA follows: TGTGCCAGCAGTCGCGGGTGGCAAGGGACTCAAGATACGCAGTATTTT. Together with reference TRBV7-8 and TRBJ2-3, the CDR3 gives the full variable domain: GAGVSQSPRYKVAKRGQDVALRCDPISGHVSLFWYQQALGQGPEFLTYFQNEAQLDKSGLPSDRFFAERPEGSVSTLKIQRTQQEDSAVYLCASSRGWQGTQDTQYFGPGTRLTVL.

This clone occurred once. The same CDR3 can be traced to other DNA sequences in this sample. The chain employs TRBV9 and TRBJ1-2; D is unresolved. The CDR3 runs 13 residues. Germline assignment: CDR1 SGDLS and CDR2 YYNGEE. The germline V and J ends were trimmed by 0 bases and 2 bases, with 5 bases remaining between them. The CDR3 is CASSVGGNYGYTF. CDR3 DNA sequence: TGTGCCAGCAGCGTAGGCGGGAACTATGGCTACACCTTC.

The CDR3 is CATSREARGTDTQYF. The DNA for the CDR3 is TGTGCCACCAGCAGAGAGGCCCGGGGCACAGATACGCAGTATTTT. The chain employs TRBV15 and TRBJ2-3; D unresolved. The V end was cut by 0 bases, the J end by 1 base, with 8 bases between. Germline V gene data show CDR1 as LNHNV and CDR2 as YYDKDF (reference sequence). The CDR3 has 15 amino acids.

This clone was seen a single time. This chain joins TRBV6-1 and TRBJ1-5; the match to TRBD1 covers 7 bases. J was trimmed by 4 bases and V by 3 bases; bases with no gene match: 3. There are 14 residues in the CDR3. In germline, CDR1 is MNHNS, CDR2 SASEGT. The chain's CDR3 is CASSDGQENQPQHF. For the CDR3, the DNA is TGTGCCAGCAGTGATGGACAGGAGAATCAGCCCCAGCATTTT.

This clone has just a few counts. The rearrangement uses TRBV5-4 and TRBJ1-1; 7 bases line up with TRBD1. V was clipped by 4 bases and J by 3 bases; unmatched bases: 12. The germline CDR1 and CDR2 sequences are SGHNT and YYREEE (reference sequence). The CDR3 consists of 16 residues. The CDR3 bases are TGTGCCAGCAGCCGCTATGTAGGGGGCCCGGACACTGAAGCTTTCTTT. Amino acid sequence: CASSRYVGGPDTEAFF.

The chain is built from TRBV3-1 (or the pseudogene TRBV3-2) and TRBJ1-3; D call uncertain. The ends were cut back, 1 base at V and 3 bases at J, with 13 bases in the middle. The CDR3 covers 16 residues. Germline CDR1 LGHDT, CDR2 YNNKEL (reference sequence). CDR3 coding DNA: TGTGCCAGCAGCCAAGGGGCAAGTCGATTTGGAAACACCATATATTTT. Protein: CASSQGASRFGNTIYF.

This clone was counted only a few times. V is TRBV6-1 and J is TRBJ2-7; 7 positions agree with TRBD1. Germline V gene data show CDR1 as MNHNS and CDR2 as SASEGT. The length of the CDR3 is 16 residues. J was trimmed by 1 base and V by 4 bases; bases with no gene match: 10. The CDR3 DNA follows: TGTGCCAGCAGTGCCAGGACAGGCGGATGGTCCTACGAGCAGTACTTC. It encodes CASSARTGGWSYEQYF.

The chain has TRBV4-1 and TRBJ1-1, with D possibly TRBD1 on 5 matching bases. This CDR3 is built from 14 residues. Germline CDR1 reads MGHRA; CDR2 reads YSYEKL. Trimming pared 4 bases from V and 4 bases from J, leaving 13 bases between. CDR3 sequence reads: CASSRPGGGTEAFF. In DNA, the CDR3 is TGCGCCAGCAGCCGTCCCGGCGGGGGCACTGAAGCTTTCTTT.

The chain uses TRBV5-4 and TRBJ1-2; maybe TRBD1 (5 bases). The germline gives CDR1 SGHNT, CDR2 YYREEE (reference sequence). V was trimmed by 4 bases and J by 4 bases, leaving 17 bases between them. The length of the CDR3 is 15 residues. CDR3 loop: CASSGSQEGGYGYTF. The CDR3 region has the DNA TGTGCCAGCAGCGGGTCACAGGAGGGCGGCTATGGCTACACCTTC.

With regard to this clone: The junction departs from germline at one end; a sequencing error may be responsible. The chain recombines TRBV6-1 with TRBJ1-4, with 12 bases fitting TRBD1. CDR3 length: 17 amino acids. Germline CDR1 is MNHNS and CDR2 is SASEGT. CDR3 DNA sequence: TGTGCCAGCAGCGAAGGGACAGGGGGCTTTGGCGATGAAAAACTGTTTTTT. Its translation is CASSEGTGGFGDEKLFF.

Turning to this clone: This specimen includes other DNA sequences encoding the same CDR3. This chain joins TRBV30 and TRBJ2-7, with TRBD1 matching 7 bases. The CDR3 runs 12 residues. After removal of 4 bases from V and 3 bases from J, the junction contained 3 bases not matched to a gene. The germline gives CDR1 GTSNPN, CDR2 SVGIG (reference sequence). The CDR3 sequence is CAWNPGGYEQYF. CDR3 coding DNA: TGTGCCTGGAACCCAGGGGGCTACGAGCAGTACTTC. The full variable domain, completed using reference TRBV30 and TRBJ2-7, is SQTIHQWPATLVQPVGSPLSLECTVEGTSNPNLYWYRQAAGRGLQLLFYSVGIGQISSEVPQNLSASRPQDRQFILSSKKLLLSDSGFYLCAWNPGGYEQYFGPGTRLTVT.

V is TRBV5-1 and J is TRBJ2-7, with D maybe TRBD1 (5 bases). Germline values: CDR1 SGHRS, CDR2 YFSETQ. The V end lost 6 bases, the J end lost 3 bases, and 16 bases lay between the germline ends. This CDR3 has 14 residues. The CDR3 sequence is CASTKDTGYYEQYF. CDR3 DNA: TGCGCCAGCACCAAGGACACAGGATACTACGAGCAGTACTTC. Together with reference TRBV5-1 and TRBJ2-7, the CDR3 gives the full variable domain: KAGVTQTPRYLIKTRGQQVTLSCSPISGHRSVSWYQQTPGQGLQFLFEYFSETQRNKGNFPGRFSGRQFSNSRSEMNVSTLELGDSALYLCASTKDTGYYEQYFGPGTRLTVT.